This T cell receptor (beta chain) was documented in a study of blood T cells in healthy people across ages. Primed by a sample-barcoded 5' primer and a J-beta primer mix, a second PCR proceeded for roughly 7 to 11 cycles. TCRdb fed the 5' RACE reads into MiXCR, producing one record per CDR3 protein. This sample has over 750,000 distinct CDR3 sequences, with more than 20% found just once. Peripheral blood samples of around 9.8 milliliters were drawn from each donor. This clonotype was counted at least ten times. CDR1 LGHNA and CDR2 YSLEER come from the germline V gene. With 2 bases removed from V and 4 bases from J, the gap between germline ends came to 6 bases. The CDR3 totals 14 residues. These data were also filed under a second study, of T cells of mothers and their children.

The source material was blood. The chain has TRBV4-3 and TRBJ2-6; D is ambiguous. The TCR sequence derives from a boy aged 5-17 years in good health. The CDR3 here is CASSQSRGANVLTF. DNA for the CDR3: TGCGCCAGCAGCCAATCAAGGGGGGCCAACGTCCTGACTTTC.